This TCR beta chain stems from a study of identical twins. General study points: Monozygotic twins shared more out-of-frame TCR alpha than recombination models predicted. For out-of-frame beta sequences, excess twin sharing was weaker.

This clonotype was recorded at least ten times. Its antigen is as yet unknown. Each CDR3 protein gets one entry after TCRdb re-called the 5' RACE reads with MiXCR. Altogether roughly 350,000 distinct CDR3 sequences are present, 10% to 15% being singletons, with the ten largest covering 7.2%. Germline CDR1 SGHRS, CDR2 YFSETQ. The CDR3 loop spans 14 amino acids. V lost 4 bases and J lost 2, with 10 bases in between. These same records also appear under a second study, on yellow fever vaccine responses in identical twins.

Input material: CD8+ T cells sorted from blood. This receptor was taken from a woman aged 18-29 years in good health. This chain uses TRBV5-1 with TRBJ1-5; no firm D call. The CDR3 reads CASSVDTGNQPQHF. The DNA of the CDR3 is TGCGCCAGCAGCGTTGACACGGGCAATCAGCCCCAGCATTTT.